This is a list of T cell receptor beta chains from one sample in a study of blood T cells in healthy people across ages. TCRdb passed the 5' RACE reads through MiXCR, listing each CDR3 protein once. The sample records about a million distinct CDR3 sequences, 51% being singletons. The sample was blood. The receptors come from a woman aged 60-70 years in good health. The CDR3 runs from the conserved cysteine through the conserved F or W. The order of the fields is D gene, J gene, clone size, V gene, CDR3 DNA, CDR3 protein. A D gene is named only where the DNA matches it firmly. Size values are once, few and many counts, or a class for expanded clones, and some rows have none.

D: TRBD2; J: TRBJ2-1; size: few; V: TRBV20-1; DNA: TGCAGTGCTAGAGATAGCGGGAAAGTTTCCTACAATGAGCAGTTCTTC; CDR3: CSARDSGKVSYNEQFF
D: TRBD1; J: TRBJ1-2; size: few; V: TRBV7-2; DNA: TGTGCCAGCAGCTTATACAGGGGCGAAATCTATGGCTACACCTTC; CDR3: CASSLYRGEIYGYTF
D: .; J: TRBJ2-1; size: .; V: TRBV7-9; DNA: TGTGCCAGCAGCTTTACAGGGAGCCATGAGCAGTTCTTC; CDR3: CASSFTGSHEQFF
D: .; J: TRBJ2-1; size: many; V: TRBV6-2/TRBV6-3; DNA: TGTGCCAGCAGTTACGAAGGTCTAGTTGAGAGGAATGAGCAGTTCTTC; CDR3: CASSYEGLVERNEQFF
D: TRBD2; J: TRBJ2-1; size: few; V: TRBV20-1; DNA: TGCAGTGCTAGAGGGGCAGCGGGAGTACCCGCGGATGAGCAGTTCTTC; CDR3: CSARGAAGVPADEQFF
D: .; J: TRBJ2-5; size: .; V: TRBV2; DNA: TGTGCCAGCAGGGGTCCCGGGAGAGAGACCCAGTACTTC; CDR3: CASRGPGRETQYF
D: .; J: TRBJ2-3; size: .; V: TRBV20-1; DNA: TGCAGTATTAGCGGAAGAAGACAGTATTTT; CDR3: CSISGRRQYF
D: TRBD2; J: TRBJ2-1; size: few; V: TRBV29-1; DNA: TGCAGCGTTGGAGGCGGGAGGGACTCTAGGGGGTTCTACAATGAGCAGTTCTTC; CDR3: CSVGGGRDSRGFYNEQFF
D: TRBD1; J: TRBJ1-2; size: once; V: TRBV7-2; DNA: TGTGCCAGCAGTTTAACCGACAGGGCGGACTATGGCTACACCTTC; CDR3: CASSLTDRADYGYTF
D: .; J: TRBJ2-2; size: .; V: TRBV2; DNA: TGTGCCAGCAGTGAAGGGATTAGGGGCAGGGTCACCGGGGAGCTGTTTTTT; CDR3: CASSEGIRGRVTGELFF
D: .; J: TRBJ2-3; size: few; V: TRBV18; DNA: TGTGCCAGCTCACCACCGGTGGGACGGGCAGATACGCAGTATTTT; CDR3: CASSPPVGRADTQYF
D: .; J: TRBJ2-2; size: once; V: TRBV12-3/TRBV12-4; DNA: TGTGCCGTGGCGGCCATCCCCAGTGTCGGGGAGCTGTTTTTT; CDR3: CAVAAIPSVGELFF
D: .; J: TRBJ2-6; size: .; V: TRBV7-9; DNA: TGTGCCGGCAGCTATAGAGGGTGGGGACAGGCCAACGTCCTGACTTTC; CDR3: CAGSYRGWGQANVLTF
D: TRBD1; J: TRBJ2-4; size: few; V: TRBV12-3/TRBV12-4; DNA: TGTGCCAGCAGTCGGGACAGGGGGGCCAAAAACATTCAGTACTTC; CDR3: CASSRDRGAKNIQYF
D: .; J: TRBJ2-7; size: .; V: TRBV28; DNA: TGTGCCAGCAGTTTTTCGGTCGAGCAGTACTTC; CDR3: CASSFSVEQYF
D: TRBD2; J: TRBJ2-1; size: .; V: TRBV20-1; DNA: TGCAGTGCTAGGAGCCCAGCGGGAGTATACTTCGATGAGCAGTTCTTC; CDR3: CSARSPAGVYFDEQFF
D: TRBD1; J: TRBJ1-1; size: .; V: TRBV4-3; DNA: TGCGCCAGCAGCCTTCTACAGGGGCGAGCTTTCTTT; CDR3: CASSLLQGRAFF
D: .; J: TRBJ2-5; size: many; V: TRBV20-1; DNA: TGCAGTGCTAGCTGGGGGCAAGAGACCCAGTACTTC; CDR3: CSASWGQETQYF
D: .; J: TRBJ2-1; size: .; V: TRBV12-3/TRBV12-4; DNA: TGTGCCGTCCCGGAAGAGGGGAACCCTCCTTACAATGAGCAGTTCTTC; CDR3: CAVPEEGNPPYNEQFF
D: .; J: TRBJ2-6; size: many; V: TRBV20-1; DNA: TGCAGTGCTAGAGTTTCCCCTGGGGCCAACGTCCTGACTTTC; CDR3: CSARVSPGANVLTF
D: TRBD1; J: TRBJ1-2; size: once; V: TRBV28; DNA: TGTGCCAGCAAGACAGGGGCCTATGGCTACACCTTC; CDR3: CASKTGAYGYTF
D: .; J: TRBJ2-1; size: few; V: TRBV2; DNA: TGTGCCGGATCACGGAGTCCCCGCTACAATGAGCAGTTCTTC; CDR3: CAGSRSPRYNEQFF
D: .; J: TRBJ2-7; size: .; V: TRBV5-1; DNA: TGCGCCAGCAGCTTCGGACAGCGCTACGAGCAGTACTTC; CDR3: CASSFGQRYEQYF
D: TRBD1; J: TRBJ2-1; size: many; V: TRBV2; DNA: TGTGCCAGCGACCCCACAGGGGTTTACAATGAGCAGTTCTTC; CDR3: CASDPTGVYNEQFF
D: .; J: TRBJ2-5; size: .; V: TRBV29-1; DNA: TGCAGCATTGGGGGCGGTGACGCGAGGACCCAGTACTTC; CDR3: CSIGGGDARTQYF
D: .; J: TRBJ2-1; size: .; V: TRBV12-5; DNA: TGTGCTAGTGCATTTGCCCGGGAAACCACAAACAATGAGCAGTTCTTC; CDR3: CASAFARETTNNEQFF
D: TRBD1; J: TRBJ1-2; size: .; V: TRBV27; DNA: TGTGCCAGCAGTTTACAGGACAGGGGGAAGTATGGCTACACCTTC; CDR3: CASSLQDRGKYGYTF
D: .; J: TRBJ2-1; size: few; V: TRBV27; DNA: TGTGCCAGCAGTTTAACGAACTCCTACAATGAGCAGTTCTTC; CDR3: CASSLTNSYNEQFF
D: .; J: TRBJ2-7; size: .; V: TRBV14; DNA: TGTGCCAGCAGCCTAGTGAGCCTGAGCTCCTACGAGCAGTACTTC; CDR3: CASSLVSLSSYEQYF
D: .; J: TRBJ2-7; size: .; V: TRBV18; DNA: TGTGCCAGCTCACCGTCCCGTTACTACAGCTCCTACGAGCAGTACTTC; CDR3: CASSPSRYYSSYEQYF
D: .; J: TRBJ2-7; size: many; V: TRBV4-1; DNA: TGCGCCAGCAGCCAAGAGGAAGGCTACGAGCAGTACTTC; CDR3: CASSQEEGYEQYF
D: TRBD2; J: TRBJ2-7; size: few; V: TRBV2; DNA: TGTGCCAGCAAGGCGGGTGGACTAGCGGGAGTACACGAGCAGTACTTC; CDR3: CASKAGGLAGVHEQYF
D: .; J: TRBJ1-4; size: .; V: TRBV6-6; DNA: TGTGCCAGCAGTTACTCGACCCCTCGGGCTGAAAAACTGTTTTTT; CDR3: CASSYSTPRAEKLFF
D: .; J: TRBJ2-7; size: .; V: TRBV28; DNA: TGTGCCAGCAGGGACCAGGGTGGTGGCTACGAGCAGTACTTC; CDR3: CASRDQGGGYEQYF
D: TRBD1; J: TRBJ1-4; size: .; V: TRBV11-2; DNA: TGTGCCAGCAGCCCGGATGACAGGGGGCGCAAAAAACTGTTTTTT; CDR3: CASSPDDRGRKKLFF
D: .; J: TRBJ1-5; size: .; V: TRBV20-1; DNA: TGCAGTGCTAGCACCGATTATAGCAATCAGCCCCAGCATTTT; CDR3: CSASTDYSNQPQHF